Shown below are 8 T cell receptor beta chains from a single sample sequenced in a study of blood T cell repertoires in COVID-19. The protocol was immunoSEQ multiplex PCR, while the TCRdb copy is restricted to in-frame clones and leaves out a portion. The repertoire includes 250,000 to 300,000 clones, around 84% of them detected once, and about 16% sits in the top ten. The sequencing input was PBMCs or T cells enriched from blood (not recorded which). The receptors were gathered from a man younger than 30 who had recovered from COVID-19.

This rearrangement joins TRBV4-1 to TRBJ1-2; D remains unclear. Per germline, CDR1 MGHRA and CDR2 YSYEKL. The V end lost 3 bases, the J end lost 4 bases, and 15 bases lay between the germline ends. This CDR3 is built from 15 residues. The CDR3 DNA sequence: TGCGCCAGCAGCCATCGGGTCAGCGGGGTCTATGGCTACACCTTC. This sequence encodes CASSHRVSGVYGYTF.

The chain links TRBV28 to TRBJ1-6; 7 nucleotides align to TRBD1. The ends lost 4 bases at V and 0 bases at J; junction bases unmatched: 3. This CDR3 region has 16 residues. The germline CDR1 and CDR2 sequences are MDHEN and SYDVKM. CDR3 region: CASSSTGSSYNSPLHF. The CDR3 region has the DNA TGTGCCAGCAGTTCGACAGGGAGCTCCTATAATTCACCCCTCCACTTT.

V and J are TRBV3-1 (or the pseudogene TRBV3-2) and TRBJ1-1; TRBD1 might be the D (5 bases). CDR1 LGHDT and CDR2 YNNKEL come from the germline V gene (reference sequence). Trimming cost V 4 bases and J 4 bases, with 13 bases left between them. The CDR3 spans 14 residues. The CDR3 spells CASSPRGLSTEAFF. Here the CDR3 DNA reads TGTGCCAGCAGCCCTCGGGGACTGAGCACTGAAGCTTTCTTT.

J is TRBJ1-1 and V is TRBV5-1, with 7 nucleotides matching TRBD1. Germline V gene lookup returns CDR1 SGHRS and CDR2 YFSETQ. This CDR3 is 16 amino acids long. V gave up 4 bases and J gave up 0 bases; unmatched junction bases: 9. This CDR3 is CASSPSTGNMNTEAFF. The DNA of the CDR3 is TGCGCCAGCAGCCCATCGACAGGGAACATGAACACTGAAGCTTTCTTT.

For the CDR3, the DNA is TGTGCCAGCAGCCAAGAGGTCGGGTATGGCTACACCTTC. Protein sequence: CASSQEVGYGYTF. The chain carries TRBV4-2 and TRBJ1-2; D unresolved. This CDR3 spans 13 amino acids. Germline V gene lookup returns CDR1 LGHNA and CDR2 YNFKEQ. Trimming took 0 bases from V and 5 from J, leaving 7 bases between them.

The rearrangement uses TRBV5-1 and TRBJ2-3, with 12 bases that match TRBD1. The CDR3 length is 18 residues. The V and J ends lost 2 bases and 3 bases, in that order; junction bases with no gene match: 10. Germline assignment: CDR1 SGHRS and CDR2 YFSETQ. The CDR3 bases are TGCGCCAGCAGCTTCTACGGGACAGGGGGCGAATGGACAGATACGCAGTATTTT. It specifies CASSFYGTGGEWTDTQYF.

The chain has TRBV11-3 and TRBJ2-7; possibly TRBD1 for D (5 bases). CDR1 is SGHNT, CDR2 YENEEA, per germline. Trimming removed 1 base from V and 2 bases from J, with 12 bases in between. The CDR3 totals 15 residues. CDR3 protein: CASSLGRARAYEQYF. CDR3 coding DNA: TGTGCCAGCAGCTTAGGTCGGGCCAGGGCCTACGAGCAGTACTTC. The variable domain in full, completed from reference TRBV11-3 and TRBJ2-7, reads EAGVVQSPRYKIIEKKQPVAFWCNPISGHNTLYWYLQNLGQGPELLIRYENEEAVDDSQLPKDRFSAERLKGVDSTLKIQPAELGDSAVYLCASSLGRARAYEQYFGPGTRLTVT.

Here the CDR3 DNA reads TGTGCCAGCAGCACCGGGACAGCCTCTAACTATGGCTACACCTTC. Its protein is CASSTGTASNYGYTF. The chain recombines TRBV28 with TRBJ1-2, with 7 positions matching TRBD1. The CDR3 sequence is 15 residues long. From germline, CDR1 is MDHEN and CDR2 SYDVKM. V lost 6 bases and J lost 0; bases outside the gene matches: 7.